Sequencing of this TCR beta chain was carried out in a study of shared clonotypes between healthy human individuals. As for the study in general: Plates per donor: three CD4 naive, three CD4 memory, two CD8 naive, one CD8 memory.

This table comes from immunoSEQ multiplex PCR, and its TCRdb copy is limited to in-frame clones, with some not included. This sample has 2.3 million or so clones, with approximately 93% found just once. This clone was picked up one time. V gave up 7 bases and J gave up 4 bases, with 22 bases separating them. Germline CDR1 is MNHEY and CDR2 is SMNVEV (reference sequence). The CDR3 totals 16 residues. The sample consisted of naive CD4+ T cells from PBMCs. Subset described: CD45RA+ positively selected. This TCR was recovered from a man between 18 and 29 years old in good health. Some clones in this sample may be carry-over from other donors' samples. V usage is TRBV27 and J usage is TRBJ1-2, with D uncertain. The CDR3 DNA reads as TGTGCCAGCACCGACGCCCCGGGCCCGGGGATCTATGGCTACACCTTC. This codes for CASTDAPGPGIYGYTF.